This T cell receptor (beta chain) was recovered during a study of T cell responses to AZD1222 COVID-19 vaccine (dated by TCRdb to about 2021). Regarding the research as a whole: AZD1222 recipients given second doses at about 4 weeks or at about 12 weeks were pooled, since spike-specific TCR depth and breadth were not found to differ between the two schedules. A total of roughly 240 trial participants underwent TCR sequencing, of whom about 210 received two doses of AZD1222 and 26 received two doses of the MenACWY control vaccine. Trial participants were enrolled by age into 18-55, 56-69 and 70-plus year subgroups, with 148, 28 and 57 TCR-sequenced participants respectively.

Overall study results and their limits: After two AZD1222 doses, spike-specific TCR breadth and depth were significantly higher than at day 0 and than in MenACWY recipients. The 56-69-year group was small, and its depth increase did not reach significance, likely because of low power. Conclusions about previously exposed vaccinees are limited because only 5 or 6 AZD1222 recipients were SARS-CoV-2 seropositive at baseline. Epitopes outside the regions mutated in the B.1.351 and B.1.1.7 variants were reportedly recognized by nearly half of the unique spike-specific TCRs. Participants were mostly white British, with more females than males. The authors suggested clonal diversity may have been underestimated. Vaccine-associated CD4 TCRs spanned the whole spike protein, with dominant responses in regions 160-218 and 743-854. Because no day 14 peak-response samples were available, repertoires were characterized only after the peak T cell response.

The CDR3 regions of human TCRbeta chains were subjected to immunosequencing. In the paper's pipeline: Repertoire TCRs were checked for matches against a reference library of SARS-CoV-2-specific TCRs that had been generated using the MIRA antigen-specificity platform. Breadth meant the fraction of unique TCRs that were SARS-CoV-2-associated, whereas depth meant the fraction of total T cells that were SARS-CoV-2-associated. Using the MIRA data, each spike-specific TCR was assigned both to the spike region to which the TCR was reactive and to a CD4 or CD8 class. Log10-transformed breadth and depth values were compared by one-way ANOVA with Sidak's multiple comparisons tests. In its TCRdb copy, this immuneACCESS table keeps in-frame sequences only and misses some clones. Where compared with another copy, unresolved V genes explain less than half of these, and the others have no known cause. That table gives V, J and clone size, and the DNA gave D and trimming. The sample yields 100,000 to 150,000 clones; about 89% were counted once. The top ten clones comprise 8.5% to 12% of the sample.

Read against the paper, the sample's time point label means: baseline before first vaccination. Samples from vaccinated people were obtained from the UK trials COV001 and COV002, which included a single-blind randomized controlled phase 2/3 trial of AZD1222 (ChAdOx1 nCoV-19) in healthy adults. For TCRbeta chain sequencing, PBMC samples were collected from trial participants at day 0 and at day 28 after the second dose. Trimming takes 1 base from V and 1 base from J, and the germline ends sit 6 bases apart. Per the germline V gene, SGHTA is the CDR1 and FQGNSA is the CDR2. Inclusive of the bounding cysteine and phenylalanine, the CDR3 is 14 residues long. Just CDR3 DNA is preserved here, 42 bases in frame from base 1. Note on this clone: Its antigen is not yet known. No base-level quality is on record; no much larger clone is a single base apart.

The chain uses TRBV7-2 and TRBJ2-3; the D gene lacks a confident call. Sequences were derived from peripheral blood, sampled on day 0 of AZD1222 vaccination. The TCR was taken from an adult in good health. The nucleotides are TGTGCCAGCAGCTTAGAACGGGGCACAGATACGCAGTATTTT. Translated, it gives CASSLERGTDTQYF.